A single sample gave rise to the 15 T cell receptor beta chains below, sequenced in a study of Graves' ophthalmopathy and Graves' hyperthyroidism (dated by TCRdb to about 2018). For sequencing, an Illumina HiSeq 2000 was employed. For repertoire sequencing, the TCR beta CDR3 regions were amplified from RNA transcripts. The first round was an RT-PCR using HTBI primers with the Qiagen OneStep RT-PCR kit, and this first round was followed by a second-round multiplex PCR, then size selection and purification. TCRdb took the public reads, trimmed them with fastp at Q25, ran MiXCR for clone calling and kept in-frame beta chains. Each CDR3 protein gets just one entry, which takes the most common genes and DNA from the rows behind it. The sample contains about 1.1 million distinct CDR3 sequences, 35% to 40% of them found a single time. The ten largest account for 11% of the sample. Sequencing was carried out using peripheral blood or thyroid tissue (not recorded which). Receptor source: an adult man with Graves' hyperthyroidism.

This clonotype was recorded at least ten times. The chain uses TRBV14 and TRBJ1-2; the match to TRBD1 covers 8 bases. Trimming at V came to 0 bases and at J to 5 bases, leaving 8 bases not matched to a gene. CDR1 is SGHDN and CDR2 is FVKESK in the germline V gene. The CDR3 length is 16 residues. The CDR3 reads CASSQEFPGGGYGYTF. The CDR3 nucleotides are TGTGCCAGCAGCCAAGAATTCCCAGGGGGCGGATATGGCTACACCTTC. Supplemented by reference TRBV14 and TRBJ1-2, the full variable domain reads EAGVTQFPSHSVIEKGQTVTLRCDPISGHDNLYWYRRVMGKEIKFLLHFVKESKQDESGMPNNRFLAERTGGTYSTLKVQPAELEDSGVYFCASSQEFPGGGYGYTFGSGTRLTVV.

This clonotype was picked up many times. The chain combines TRBV7-2 with TRBJ1-4, with D perhaps TRBD1 (6 bases). Trimming cost V 5 bases and J 8 bases, with 18 bases left between them. The CDR3 loop spans 15 amino acids. Looked up from germline, CDR1 is SGHTA and CDR2 is FQGNSA. The CDR3 loop reads CASSDPRTVPEKLFF. CDR3 bases: TGTGCCAGCAGCGACCCGCGGACAGTCCCCGAAAAACTGTTTTTT.

Many counts were recorded for this clonotype. The J gene is TRBJ2-7, the V gene TRBV7-9, with 9 positions matching TRBD1. The CDR3 contains 14 residues. Germline assignment: CDR1 SEHNR and CDR2 FQNEAQ (reference sequence). Trimming at V came to 3 bases and at J to 4 bases, leaving 4 bases not matched to a gene. The CDR3: CASSFGTGFYEQYF. The CDR3 DNA is TGTGCCAGCAGCTTCGGGACAGGGTTTTACGAGCAGTACTTC. The complete variable domain, with remaining parts taken from reference TRBV7-9 and TRBJ2-7, reads DTGVSQNPRHKITKRGQNVTFRCDPISEHNRLYWYRQTLGQGPEFLTYFQNEAQLEKSRLLSDRFSAERPKGSFSTLEIQRTEQGDSAMYLCASSFGTGFYEQYFGPGTRLTVT.

This clonotype occurred many times. The V call is TRBV12-3 or TRBV12-4, the J call TRBJ1-1; D gene ambiguous. The CDR3 has 12 amino acids. The V end was cut by 6 bases, the J end by 5 bases, with 10 bases between. CDR3 in amino acids: CASSHPRTEAFF. The CDR3 DNA follows: TGTGCCAGCAGCCATCCAAGGACTGAAGCTTTCTTT.

The chain uses TRBV9 and TRBJ1-1; D is unresolved. Between the trimmed V and J ends, which lost 5 bases and 1 base, there was a span of 12 bases. Looked up from germline, CDR1 is SGDLS and CDR2 is YYNGEE. This CDR3 contains 14 residues. The CDR3 reads CASSEWRENTEAFF. CDR3 sequence (DNA): TGTGCCAGCAGTGAATGGAGGGAGAACACTGAAGCTTTCTTT. Full variable domain (rest looked up from reference TRBV9 and TRBJ1-1): DSGVTQTPKHLITATGQRVTLRCSPRSGDLSVYWYQQSLDQGLQFLIQYYNGEERAKGNILERFSAQQFPDLHSELNLSSLELGDSALYFCASSEWRENTEAFFGQGTRLTVV.

The table lists this clonotype with many counts. The junction departs from the called germline gene at one end, perhaps through a read error. The genes are TRBV20-1 and TRBJ2-7; D possibly corresponds to TRBD2 (5 bases). The length of the CDR3 is 14 residues. Germline assignment: CDR1 DFQATT and CDR2 SNEGSKA (reference sequence). This chain's CDR3 is CSARAGENVYEQYF. DNA of the CDR3: TGCAGTGCCAGAGCCGGGGAGAACGTCTACGAGCAGTACTTC.

The V and J genes are TRBV4-2 and TRBJ2-7; D gene ambiguous. Trimming cost V 4 bases and J 0 bases, with 19 bases left between them. The CDR3 is 17 amino acids. CDR1 and CDR2 from the germline V gene are LGHNA and YNFKEQ. The CDR3 is CASSPSFRSQNSYEQYF. CDR3 nucleotide sequence: TGTGCCAGCAGCCCTTCATTCCGGTCACAGAACTCCTACGAGCAGTACTTC.

As to this clonotype: It may be a read error: a sequence one base away is much more abundant. This chain connects TRBV13 to TRBJ2-7; 9 bases align to TRBD1. The V segment lost 5 bases and the J segment 4 bases; nucleotides outside the gene matches: 9. From germline, CDR1 is PRHDT and CDR2 FYEKMQ (reference sequence). This CDR3 comprises 15 residues. CDR3 protein: CASSLPGQGRYEQYF. The DNA of the CDR3 is TGTGCCAGCAGCCTTCCTGGACAGGGGAGGTACGAGCAGTACTTC. Filled out from reference TRBV13 and TRBJ2-7, the complete variable domain reads AAGVIQSPRHLIKEKRETATLKCYPIPRHDTVYWYQQGPGQDPQFLISFYEKMQSDKGSIPDRFSAQQFSDYHSELNMSSLELGDSALYFCASSLPGQGRYEQYFGPGTRLTVT.

This clonotype has at least ten counts. The V and J genes are TRBV10-3 and TRBJ2-6; TRBD1 matches at 8 bases. Unmatched junction bases numbered 3, after V lost 2 bases and J lost 0 bases. From germline, CDR1 is ENHRY and CDR2 SYGVKD. CDR3 length equals 17 residues. CDR3 region: CAISEGTGSSGANVLTF. CDR3 DNA: TGTGCCATCAGTGAGGGGACAGGAAGCTCTGGGGCCAACGTCCTGACTTTC.

This clonotype was detected many times. The chain links TRBV20-1 to TRBJ1-2, with D unclear. V was shortened by 5 bases and J by 4 bases, with 5 bases between the two germline ends. Per germline, CDR1 DFQATT and CDR2 SNEGSKA (reference sequence). The CDR3 consists of 10 residues. The CDR3 coding sequence is TGCAGTGCTCGGGCCTATGGCTACACCTTC. Encoded protein: CSARAYGYTF.

In its sample, this clonotype was seen many times. CDR3 sequence (DNA): TGTGCCAGCAGCGACAACCCGCCGGGCGCATCCCCCTACGAGCAGTACTTC. Amino acids: CASSDNPPGASPYEQYF. This chain joins TRBV7-6 and TRBJ2-7; no definite D call. V lost 5 bases to trimming and J lost 2 bases, with 22 bases between them. The CDR3 covers 17 residues. Germline V gives CDR1 SGHVS, CDR2 FNYEAQ.

The J gene is TRBJ2-5, the V gene TRBV15; weak D call: TRBD1 (5 bases). The CDR3 runs 13 residues. V was clipped by 4 bases and J by 1 base, with 7 bases between them. Germline-derived CDR1 and CDR2 are LNHNV and YYDKDF (reference sequence). As DNA, the CDR3 is TGTGCCACCAGCAACAGGTTCCAAGAGACCCAGTACTTC. Translating it yields CATSNRFQETQYF.

The table lists this clonotype with a few counts. The chain has TRBV5-4 and TRBJ1-1, with D maybe TRBD1 (6 bases). The CDR3 consists of 14 residues. Per the germline V gene, CDR1 is SGHNT and CDR2 is YYREEE (reference sequence). The germline V and J ends were trimmed by 0 bases and 5 bases, with 11 bases remaining between them. CDR3 DNA: TGTGCCAGCAGCTTGGACAGGGCGGGGACTGAAGCTTTCTTT. Its protein is CASSLDRAGTEAFF.

The chain uses TRBV5-1 and TRBJ1-5; D perhaps matches TRBD1 (6 bases). Trimming took 4 bases from V and 0 from J, leaving 23 bases between them. CDR3 length equals 19 residues. CDR1 is SGHRS and CDR2 is YFSETQ in the germline V gene. CDR3 DNA: TGCGCCAGCAGCACGGGATTTCGGCGGACAGTCATTAGCAATCAGCCCCAGCATTTT. Residues: CASSTGFRRTVISNQPQHF.

J is TRBJ2-3 and V is TRBV19; the D is unclear. CDR3 size: 13 residues. The ends were cut back, 3 bases at V and 5 bases at J, with 9 bases in the middle. CDR1 LNHDA and CDR2 SQIVND come from the germline V gene (reference sequence). CDR3 sequence (DNA): TGTGCCAGTAGTATGATGTCCGGAGATACGCAGTATTTT. This gives the protein CASSMMSGDTQYF. Combining the CDR3 with reference TRBV19 and TRBJ2-3 gives the whole variable domain DGGITQSPKYLFRKEGQNVTLSCEQNLNHDAMYWYRQDPGQGLRLIYYSQIVNDFQKGDIAEGYSVSREKKESFPLTVTSAQKNPTAFYLCASSMMSGDTQYFGPGTRLTVL.